The subject of this entry is one T cell receptor beta chain. This clone was observed a few times. Its antigen has not been determined. No base quality information exists; no much larger clone differs at one position. The sample belongs to a study of cytomegalovirus exposure and HLA in healthy donors (dated by TCRdb to 2015 to 2018). About the investigation overall: According to an earlier analysis of several hundred of the donors, about 170 million T cells yielded roughly 100 million unique TCR beta sequences and less than 300 Gb of sequence data. About 300 gigabases of sequencing data and around 85 million unique TCR sequences made up an early release that covered nearly 650 HLA-typed donors. Of the roughly 390 genotyped donors, 75% to 85% were placed in the genetic ancestry cluster associated with self-reported Caucasian donors. The study aimed to test whether signatures of past pathogen exposure could be identified by cataloging public T cell receptors. The T cell repertoires of under 700 subjects were profiled by immunosequencing and related to cytomegalovirus serostatus. A separate validation cohort of over a hundred different subjects was used in addition to the 666-subject first cohort. To predict cytomegalovirus infection status, the study brought together high-throughput TCR immunosequencing, statistical association of individual TCRs with disease status, and machine learning. To study patterns of TCR occurrence, a later analysis re-analyzed previously published TCR beta repertoires from several hundred donors and added high-resolution HLA genotyping. In the later analysis, no new phenotypic data were used to find candidate immune exposures; instead, reliance was placed on TCR beta sequences and their occurrence across donors. An earlier analysis of approximately 580 of the donors used high-throughput TCR beta sequencing to judge whether each TCR beta V gene segment behaved as functional or pseudogenic. Donor age, sex, ethnicity and CMV serostatus were compiled alongside the repertoire data. Genome-wide SNP genotypes for about 55% of the roughly 670 donors were used in a later genetic analysis, which treated that subset as a discovery cohort. Every repertoire in the discovery cohort had been generated on one and the same sequencing platform. HLA typing covered class I and class II loci at four-digit resolution. Typing coverage differed by locus: A, B, C, DRB1 and DQB1 were typed in about 629-630 donors, DQA1 in 522, DPA1 in over 600, and DPB1 in around 440. Because of strong linkage in the cohort, a handful of DR-DQ haplotypes were treated as single units for association and clustering. Among approximately 370 genotyped donors of the cohort, an average of approximately 240,000 unique TCR beta nucleotide sequences was sequenced per donor, of which about 18% were non-productive. Points the paper makes about the study in general: A later analysis found that most CMV-associated TCR beta chains appeared HLA-restricted, with HLA associations seemingly driven largely by CMV exposure. HLA typing was unavailable for some donors at each locus, so association tests used only the typed subset. Broadly in line with IMGT annotations, most TCR beta V segments showed up in productive rearrangements about 87% or about 30% of the time in an earlier analysis of approximately 600 of the donors. The sequencing pipeline was judged likely to have produced a cluster of highly shared sequence variants as a technical artifact. Cytomegalovirus status was reported to be diagnosed by the classifier with high specificity and sensitivity in both the original and validation cohorts. A later analysis associated 17,000 or so TCR beta sequences with specific HLA alleles at a false discovery rate of 0.05. Presence/absence analyses assumed roughly uniform sequencing depth across donors, an assumption that may not hold. Correlated functional status among segregating V segments might reflect linkage disequilibrium, but an unknown experimental factor could not be ruled out. A further reported finding was that TCR beta sequences accurately predicted the HLA-A and HLA-B alleles for most subjects in the first cohort. According to the authors, the approach could potentially be generalized to other disease states and immunological phenotypes. CMV serostatus was the only immune exposure information available for the cohort. Compared with the approximately 670-donor mean, donors in an Asian-associated ancestry cluster had fewer N-insertions in productive TCRs, according to a later genetic analysis. In a later analysis, several top co-occurrence clusters were reported to appear linked to parvovirus B19, influenza, CMV and Epstein-Barr virus. Only TCR beta chains were sequenced in this cohort, and the absence of alpha or paired-chain data limited detectable features. When HLA alleles, especially DR and DQ, strongly co-occurred, attributing TCR associations to individual alleles was difficult. Because counts were too low, roughly 17 rarely observed V segments, including chromosome 9 orphons, were left out of the earlier analysis of 500 to 750 of the donors. Most TCR sequences were observed very rarely across donors, whereas some public TCRs were present in many individuals. Compared with equally common non-associated chains, HLA-associated TCR beta chains in a later analysis were more clonally expanded and had lower generation probabilities. In a later analysis, the rate of TCR association differed among HLA loci, with DRB1 alleles having the most associated TCRs and HLA-C alleles having the fewest. In vitro tests confirmed that a few of the cytomegalovirus-associated TCR beta chains recognize cytomegalovirus antigens. In the study, about 150 TCR beta chains were listed as associated with cytomegalovirus. An association between a missense DCLRE1C variant and V-gene and J-gene trimming of TCR beta chains was found in a later genetic analysis and replicated in an independent cohort.

The cohort comprised more than 550 healthy bone marrow donors. At the time of sampling, every cohort member was nominally healthy, though immune exposures that went unrecorded were likely present. The donor was CMV seropositive and was included in the group of some 290 seropositive cohort members. Every donor gave a peripheral blood sample, and the peripheral blood mononuclear cells from that sample were used for TCR beta sequencing. The Qiagen DNeasy Blood Extraction Kit was used to extract genomic DNA from the blood cell samples. The library was produced with the immunoSEQ multiplex PCR assay. A mixture of 60 forward primers for TCR Vbeta segments and 13 reverse primers for TCR Jbeta segments was used in the multiplex PCR. A multiplex PCR assay on genomic DNA amplified the CDR3 region of rearranged TCR beta genes. Amplified TCR beta libraries were sequenced as 87-base-pair reads on the Illumina HiSeq System. On the authors' methods: A later analysis tallied 75 million to 95 million unique TCR beta chains across the 650 to 750 repertoires, and approximately 11 million of those chains were shared by two or more donors. Raw reads were error-corrected and collapsed into unique sequences by a nearest-neighbor algorithm in which closely related sequences were merged to remove PCR and sequencing errors. V, D and J gene segments were assigned by aligning CDR3 sequences to IMGT reference sequences. For a sequence to be retained, a match of at least six nucleotides was required to both a V gene segment and a J gene segment. Rearrangements were called productive when the CDR3 lacked stop codons and stayed in frame with V and J; all others were non-productive. CDR3 was defined by IMGT convention, running from the second conserved V-encoded cysteine to the conserved J-encoded phenylalanine. The earlier analysis of about 530 of the donors excluded any sequence lacking an unambiguous match to a single V gene segment. An earlier analysis of just under 600 of the donors called V segments functional above 56.7% productive rearrangements and segregating when the between-donor standard deviation exceeded 5%. To diagnose cytomegalovirus status from the catalog of TCR beta chain sequences, a statistical classification framework was built. In a later analysis, TCR nucleotide sequences were compared against IMGT/GENE-DB human TR gene sequences so that V and J genes could be assigned. The TCRdist pipeline was used in a later analysis to assign CDR3 sequences and most-parsimonious VDJ recombination scenarios. A later analysis defined each TCR beta chain by its CDR3 amino acid sequence plus V-gene family, and excluded reads lacking a unique V-gene family. To address suspected cross-contamination and a sequencing artifact, a later analysis removed some 620 highly shared, low-generation-probability nucleotide sequences. In a later analysis, a clonal expansion index for each public chain was calculated from normalized within-repertoire ranks of inferred template counts. In a later analysis, generation probabilities were computed using a VDJ recombination model fitted to out-of-frame rearrangements, and the results were checked against IGoR. In a later analysis, hypergeometric tests were used to score TCR-TCR, TCR-HLA and TCR-CMV co-occurrence, with a repertoire-size bias correction applied to TCR pairs. A later analysis estimated false discovery rates by permuting HLA or CMV assignments 20 times. In a later analysis, co-occurring TCRs were grouped using DBSCAN, and TCRdist sequence similarity was added for clustering within HLA-allele-positive subsets. For co-occurrence clustering, repertoires with fewer than 30,000 or more than 120,000 public chains were excluded, along with 4 to 6 repertoires with anomalous nucleotide sharing. The table was pulled from immuneACCESS by TCRdb, which kept in-frame rearrangements only. Such tables lose some clones; where checked, under half of the loss comes from unresolved V genes, and the rest has no known cause. V, J and clone size were drawn from that table, and D and trimming were deduced from the DNA. Recorded for this sample are fewer than 200,000 clones; roughly 80% of them occurred a single time. About 7% of the sample rests with the top ten.

Input material: PBMCs. The source of this sequence is a woman in her 30s in good health and CMV-seropositive.

The nucleotides read TGTGCCAGCAGCAACACCCGGGGGGGGGAGCTGTTTTTT. Its translation is CASSNTRGGELFF. Recombination linked TRBV13 to TRBJ2-2; TRBD2 is a weak D gene call, 6 bases matching. CDR1 PRHDT and CDR2 FYEKMQ were looked up in the germline V gene (reference sequence). V lost 5 bases and J lost 8 bases; the stretch between them is 12 bases long. The CDR3 runs 13 amino acids, cysteine and phenylalanine included. The only DNA kept is the CDR3, 39 bases in frame from the first base.